This T cell receptor beta chain stems from a study of T cell changes during pregnancy in multiple sclerosis. Germline V gene lookup returns CDR1 MNHNS and CDR2 SASEGT. This CDR3 region has 11 residues. Trimming pared 4 bases from V and 5 bases from J, leaving 6 bases between. Assay: immunoSEQ multiplex PCR; the TCRdb copy retains only in-frame clones and omits some. This sample has around 30,000 clones, with roughly 90% found just once. The sequence was collected from a female donor with multiple sclerosis, enrolled in a pregnancy study. The sequencing here drew on CD8+ T cells from peripheral blood mononuclear cells, taken in the first trimester of pregnancy. The chain carries TRBV6-1 and TRBJ2-7, with D possibly matching TRBD2 (5 bases). This CDR3 is CASSGGHEQYF. The CDR3 bases are TGTGCCAGCAGTGGAGGGCACGAGCAGTACTTC.